This T cell receptor beta chain was captured by sequencing in a study of T cells in Graves' hyperthyroidism and ophthalmopathy. In the case of this clonotype: What it binds is not known.

The CDR3 totals 18 residues. Trimming at V came to 2 bases and at J to 3 bases, leaving 9 bases not matched to a gene. Germline V gene data show CDR1 as LGHDT and CDR2 as YNNKEL (reference sequence). Ophthalmopathy patients all had a Clinical Activity Score of at least 3, a NOSPECS grade of at least 4 and disease under 3 months old. For the diagnoses, clinical symptoms, serum thyroxine and TRAb, thyroid ultrasound and orbital computed tomography were used. RNA transcripts provided the source from which TCR beta CDR3 regions were amplified. The TCR CDR3 was amplified in a first-round RT-PCR using the HTBI primer set. TCRdb recomputed calls from the multiplex PCR reads with MiXCR, one row per CDR3 protein. This sample has fewer than 250,000 distinct CDR3 sequences, with about 24% found just once. Overall study findings and caveats: Stable hyperthyroidism was told apart from ophthalmopathy by a model built on 13 V-J features.

The material sequenced was blood. The source is a woman in her thirties or forties with Graves' ophthalmopathy. The V gene is TRBV3-1, the J gene TRBJ2-2, with 10 bases lining up with TRBD2. Written as DNA, the CDR3 is TGTGCCAGCAGCCAAACTAGCGGGATGATATTGGACACCGGGGAGCTGTTTTTT. Translated, it gives CASSQTSGMILDTGELFF. The full variable domain, with the rest looked up from reference TRBV3-1 and TRBJ2-2, is DTAVSQTPKYLVTQMGNDKSIKCEQNLGHDTMYWYKQDSKKFLKIMFSYNNKELIINETVPNRFSPKSPDKAHLNLHINSLELGDSAVYFCASSQTSGMILDTGELFFGEGSRLTVL.